What follows are 29 T cell receptor beta chains derived from one specimen sequenced in a study of cytomegalovirus exposure and HLA in healthy donors. The PCR made use of 60 Vbeta and 13 Jbeta primers. Profiling relied on immunoSEQ multiplex PCR, and the TCRdb table lists in-frame clones only, not all of them. The sample yields 150,000 to 200,000 clones, 60% to 85% seen once. Sequencing input: PBMCs. These TCRs come from a male donor in good health and CMV-seropositive.

This clone showed up just a few times. The chain joins TRBV19 to TRBJ2-2, with TRBD2 identical over 9 bases. Trimming took 7 bases from V and 4 from J; bases not matched to a gene: 7. Germline CDR1 LNHDA, CDR2 SQIVND (reference sequence). The CDR3 length is 15 residues. CDR3 in DNA: TGTGCCAGTAAAGAACTAGCGGGCGTCACCGGGGAGCTGTTTTTT. Its translation: CASKELAGVTGELFF.

The table lists this clone with a few counts. Distinct nucleotide sequences in the sample also encode this CDR3. The CDR3 sequence is CASSLGQGGSPLHF. CDR3 DNA sequence: TGCGCCAGCAGCTTGGGACAGGGTGGTTCACCCCTCCACTTT. This sequence joins TRBV5-1 and TRBJ1-6; TRBD1 agrees at 7 bases. The trim removed 0 bases at V and 9 bases at J, leaving 3 bases unmatched. There are 14 residues in the CDR3. Per the germline V gene, CDR1 is SGHRS and CDR2 is YFSETQ.

V is TRBV6-1 and J is TRBJ1-2; 7 nucleotides align to TRBD1. Germline CDR1 reads MNHNS; CDR2 reads SASEGT. With 4 bases clipped from V and 0 bases from J, the junction kept 5 bases outside the gene matches. The CDR3 totals 15 residues. Here the CDR3 reads CASSGRQGSNYGYTF. CDR3 in DNA: TGTGCCAGCAGTGGTCGACAGGGCTCTAACTATGGCTACACCTTC.

The V call is TRBV23-1, the J call TRBJ2-2, with 11 bases fitting TRBD1. TRBV23-1 is noted as an ORF with a role that remains uncertain. The CDR3 extends over 18 amino acids. V lost 2 bases and J lost 1; bases outside the gene matches: 6. CDR3 nucleotides: TGCGCCAGCAGTCAACCGGGACAGGGGGTCAGGAACACCGGGGAGCTGTTTTTT. As protein: CASSQPGQGVRNTGELFF.

Only a few counts were recorded for this clone. The chain links TRBV2 to TRBJ2-1, with 10 nucleotides matching TRBD1. V was clipped by 3 bases and J by 8 bases; unmatched bases: 4. CDR1 and CDR2 (germline): SNHLY, FYNNEI. This CDR3 has 14 residues. The CDR3 nucleotides are TGTGCCAGCAGTGAGGGACAGGGGATTTATGAGCAGTTCTTC. Translation gives CASSEGQGIYEQFF.

This clone was seen more than once but under ten times. The rearrangement uses TRBV7-2 and TRBJ2-5, with a tentative D call TRBD1 (5 bases). Trimming took off 1 base at V and 5 bases at J, with 14 bases between the two ends. CDR3 length: 15 residues. From germline, CDR1 is SGHTA and CDR2 FQGNSA. DNA for the CDR3: TGTGCCAGCAGCTTAGGCGTCAGGGCAACCGAGACCCAGTACTTC. This encodes CASSLGVRATETQYF.

V is TRBV5-1 and J is TRBJ2-1; TRBD2 matches 10 bases. V shed 1 base, J shed 6 bases, and the junction held 7 bases outside the gene matches. Germline V gives CDR1 SGHRS, CDR2 YFSETQ. This CDR3 region has 16 residues. The CDR3 region has the DNA TGCGCCAGCAGCTTGTATACCCTAGCGGGGGTCAATGAGCAGTTCTTC. Residues: CASSLYTLAGVNEQFF.

This clone has only a few counts. The CDR3 DNA reads TGTGCCTGGAGTTACAAAGGGGACTATGGCTACACCTTC. Its translation: CAWSYKGDYGYTF. The chain recombines TRBV30 with TRBJ1-2; TRBD1 is a possible D gene (5 bases). This CDR3 spans 13 amino acids. Germline CDR1 is GTSNPN and CDR2 is SVGIG (reference sequence). Trimming took 2 bases from V and 3 from J, leaving 10 bases between them.

The chain employs TRBV9 and TRBJ2-7; maybe TRBD2 (6 bases). CDR1 is SGDLS, CDR2 YYNGEE, per germline. The CDR3 is 15 amino acids. Trimming removed 2 bases from V and 0 bases from J, with 12 bases in between. The CDR3 coding sequence is TGTGCCAGCAGCGTCGGCGGGGCCGACTCCTACGAGCAGTACTTC. Translation: CASSVGGADSYEQYF.

This clone was seen more than once but under ten times. Other nucleotide sequences in the sample specify the same CDR3. The chain joins TRBV7-2 to TRBJ1-1; tentative D call: TRBD1 (5 bases). Trimming took 5 bases from V and 1 from J, leaving 8 bases between them. Germline-derived CDR1 and CDR2 are SGHTA and FQGNSA. The CDR3 totals 13 residues. The CDR3 bases are TGTGCCAGCAGCCTAGGACAGAACACTGAAGCTTTCTTT. It translates to CASSLGQNTEAFF. Based on the CDR3 plus reference TRBV7-2 and TRBJ1-1, the full variable domain is GAGVSQSPSNKVTEKGKDVELRCDPISGHTALYWYRQSLGQGLEFLIYFQGNSAPDKSGLPSDRFSAERTGGSVSTLTIQRTQQEDSAVYLCASSLGQNTEAFFGQGTRLTVV.

V and J are TRBV7-8 and TRBJ1-3, with D uncertain. V dropped 2 bases and J dropped 4 bases, with 9 bases sitting between them. Germline assignment: CDR1 SGHVS and CDR2 FQNEAQ. The CDR3 runs to 14 residues. CDR3: CASSLTQKGNTIYF. In DNA form, the CDR3 reads TGTGCCAGCAGCTTAACGCAGAAAGGAAACACCATATATTTT.

The rearrangement links TRBV4-2 to TRBJ1-6; 7 bases map to TRBD1. With V trimmed by 4 bases and J by 9 bases, 9 bases remained unmatched. The V gene's germline CDR1 is LGHNA and CDR2 YNFKEQ. This CDR3 comprises 15 residues. The CDR3 sequence is CASSPTGQESSPLHF. As DNA, the CDR3 is TGTGCCAGCAGCCCCACCGGACAGGAAAGTTCACCCCTCCACTTT.

This clone has a single count. V gene TRBV7-9 combines with J gene TRBJ1-5; weak D call: TRBD1 (5 bases). Trimming removed 1 base at V and 7 bases at J, with 17 bases between. Per germline, CDR1 SEHNR and CDR2 FQNEAQ (reference sequence). The CDR3 extends over 16 amino acids. DNA for the CDR3: TGTGCCAGCAGCTTAGGCGGGGCTCGTGGGAGCCAGCCCCAGCATTTT. Translated, it gives CASSLGGARGSQPQHF.

This chain uses TRBV27 with TRBJ1-1; D gene uncertain. CDR3 length: 13 residues. Trimming shortened V by 5 bases and J by 6 bases, and 13 bases separated the two germline ends. Germline V CDR1 and CDR2: MNHEY, SMNVEV (reference sequence). CDR3 coding DNA: TGTGCCAGCAGTACCTGGGTCGCGGCTGAAGCTTTCTTT. It is translated as CASSTWVAAEAFF.

V gene TRBV7-3 combines with J gene TRBJ1-1, with a possible D match to TRBD1 (5 bases). The V and J ends lost 5 bases and 0 bases respectively, with 7 bases between them. The CDR3 contains 13 residues. The germline CDR1 and CDR2 sequences are SGHTA and FQGTGA. The CDR3 spells CASSVTVNTEAFF. CDR3 DNA sequence: TGTGCCAGCAGCGTGACAGTGAACACTGAAGCTTTCTTT.

This chain connects TRBV2 to TRBJ2-3; D might be TRBD2 (5 bases). The CDR3 covers 15 residues. CDR1 is SNHLY, CDR2 FYNNEI, per germline. V shed 4 bases and J shed 0 bases, with 11 bases lying between them. The CDR3 DNA follows: TGTGCCAGCAGTGGCCTAGCCTCTAGCACAGATACGCAGTATTTT. Amino acids: CASSGLASSTDTQYF.

This clone was seen only a few times. V gene TRBV4-1 combines with J gene TRBJ2-7; TRBD2 matches 12 bases. Trimming at V came to 1 base and at J to 4 bases, leaving 5 bases not matched to a gene. The CDR3 loop spans 16 amino acids. CDR1 and CDR2 (germline): MGHRA, YSYEKL. The DNA of the CDR3 is TGCGCCAGCAGCCAAGGGACTAGCGGGGCTAGTTACGAGCAGTACTTC. Protein sequence: CASSQGTSGASYEQYF.

The chain recombines TRBV19 with TRBJ2-5, with TRBD1 identical over 8 bases. The J segment lost 5 bases and the V segment lost 5 bases, leaving 10 bases of the junction unmatched. In germline, CDR1 is LNHDA, CDR2 SQIVND (reference sequence). This CDR3 region has 15 residues. The CDR3 loop reads CASSPGTGAVETQYF. CDR3 DNA sequence: TGTGCCAGTAGTCCCGGGACAGGAGCCGTTGAGACCCAGTACTTC. The full variable domain, completed using reference TRBV19 and TRBJ2-5, is DGGITQSPKYLFRKEGQNVTLSCEQNLNHDAMYWYRQDPGQGLRLIYYSQIVNDFQKGDIAEGYSVSREKKESFPLTVTSAQKNPTAFYLCASSPGTGAVETQYFGPGTRLLVL.

The chain links TRBV21-1 to TRBJ2-3; TRBD2, the table's D call, was not compared with the DNA. TRBV21-1 is annotated as a pseudogene. The CDR3 spans 15 residues. In DNA form, the CDR3 reads TGTGCCAGCAGCAACGGGACTCCCCTACCAGATACGCAGTATTTT. It specifies CASSNGTPLPDTQYF.

V gene TRBV27 combines with J gene TRBJ2-1; 12 nucleotides align to TRBD2. The CDR3 totals 14 residues. The V segment lost 5 bases and the J segment 10 bases; nucleotides outside the gene matches: 6. Germline V CDR1 and CDR2: MNHEY, SMNVEV (reference sequence). For the CDR3, the DNA is TGTGCCAGCAGTATAACTAGCGGGGGGTTCGAGCAGTTCTTC. Protein sequence: CASSITSGGFEQFF.

This chain uses TRBV5-1 with TRBJ1-1, with a weak D call TRBD1 (6 bases). This CDR3 is built from 12 residues. The V end was cut by 8 bases, the J end by 9 bases, with 17 bases between. The V gene's germline CDR1 is SGHRS and CDR2 YFSETQ. This CDR3 is CARNGQLQKAFF. In DNA, the CDR3 is TGCGCCAGAAACGGACAGTTACAAAAAGCTTTCTTT.

This rearrangement joins TRBV5-1 to TRBJ2-3; no clear D gene. Trimming cost V 0 bases and J 2 bases, with 7 bases left between them. Germline V gene data show CDR1 as SGHRS and CDR2 as YFSETQ. This CDR3 is 14 amino acids long. This CDR3 reads CASSLAPYTDTQYF. The DNA of the CDR3 is TGCGCCAGCAGCTTGGCCCCGTACACAGATACGCAGTATTTT.

In regard to this clone: The same CDR3 can be traced to other DNA sequences in this sample. The chain couples TRBV2 to TRBJ1-6, with a weak D call TRBD1 (6 bases). This CDR3 contains 15 residues. From germline, CDR1 is SNHLY and CDR2 FYNNEI. The V end lost 4 bases, the J end lost 6 bases, and 13 bases lay between the germline ends. The CDR3 DNA sequence: TGTGCCAGCAGTGTCCCAGGGGTCCCTAATTCACCCCTCCACTTT. Encoded protein: CASSVPGVPNSPLHF.

The rearrangement uses TRBV6-5 and TRBJ2-5; D uncertain. The germline V and J ends were trimmed by 6 bases and 1 base, with 12 bases remaining between them. The CDR3 contains 14 residues. CDR1 is MNHEY and CDR2 is SVGAGI in the germline V gene. The CDR3 DNA reads as TGTGCCAGCAGCTACCTCAGGTCCCAAGAGACCCAGTACTTC. This gives the protein CASSYLRSQETQYF.

This chain links TRBV7-9 with TRBJ1-1, with a possible D match to TRBD1 (5 bases). V gave up 5 bases and J gave up 3 bases, with 13 bases separating them. Germline V CDR1 and CDR2: SEHNR, FQNEAQ (reference sequence). CDR3 length: 14 amino acids. The CDR3 DNA is TGTGCCAGCAGCGTCCAGGGTTGGGACACTGAAGCTTTCTTT. This translates into CASSVQGWDTEAFF. Full variable domain (missing parts from reference TRBV7-9 and TRBJ1-1): DTGVSQNPRHKITKRGQNVTFRCDPISEHNRLYWYRQTLGQGPEFLTYFQNEAQLEKSRLLSDRFSAERPKGSFSTLEIQRTEQGDSAMYLCASSVQGWDTEAFFGQGTRLTVV.

The V call is TRBV5-6, the J call TRBJ2-7; TRBD1 is a possible D gene (6 bases). The length of the CDR3 is 12 residues. V was shortened by 4 bases and J by 4 bases, with 9 bases between the two germline ends. CDR1 and CDR2 from the germline V gene are SGHDT and YYEEEE. Here the CDR3 DNA reads TGTGCCAGCAGCCCTGGACAGTACGAGCAGTACTTC. Protein product: CASSPGQYEQYF.

This chain connects TRBV5-4 to TRBJ2-3; 11 nucleotides agree with TRBD2. The ends lost 8 bases at V and 3 bases at J; junction bases unmatched: 8. Germline V gives CDR1 SGHNT, CDR2 YYREEE (reference sequence). The CDR3 has 15 residues. DNA of the CDR3: TGTGCCAGTAGGCTAGCGGGGGGACGTACAGATACGCAGTATTTT. Its translation: CASRLAGGRTDTQYF. The variable domain in full, with the rest retrieved from reference TRBV5-4 and TRBJ2-3, is ETGVTQSPTHLIKTRGQQVTLRCSSQSGHNTVSWYQQALGQGPQFIFQYYREEENGRGNFPPRFSGLQFPNYSSELNVNALELDDSALYLCASRLAGGRTDTQYFGPGTRLTVL.

This clone has a handful of counts. The V and J genes are TRBV6-5 and TRBJ1-2; 8 bases agree with TRBD1. CDR3 size: 14 residues. Germline lookup yields CDR1 MNHEY and CDR2 SVGAGI. After removal of 5 bases from V and 4 bases from J, the junction contained 6 bases not matched to a gene. In DNA, the CDR3 is TGTGCCAGCAGTCGACAGGGGTTGGGCTATGGCTACACCTTC. Translation: CASSRQGLGYGYTF.

This sequence joins TRBV7-2 and TRBJ1-2; no clear D. Germline V lookup: CDR1 SGHTA, CDR2 FQGNSA. The V and J ends lost 5 bases and 8 bases respectively, with 9 bases between them. The CDR3 has 11 amino acids. The DNA for the CDR3 is TGTGCCAGCAGCCTTAACCGGGGCTACACCTTC. Translating gives CASSLNRGYTF. Based on the CDR3 plus reference TRBV7-2 and TRBJ1-2, the full variable domain is GAGVSQSPSNKVTEKGKDVELRCDPISGHTALYWYRQSLGQGLEFLIYFQGNSAPDKSGLPSDRFSAERTGGSVSTLTIQRTQQEDSAVYLCASSLNRGYTFGSGTRLTVV.